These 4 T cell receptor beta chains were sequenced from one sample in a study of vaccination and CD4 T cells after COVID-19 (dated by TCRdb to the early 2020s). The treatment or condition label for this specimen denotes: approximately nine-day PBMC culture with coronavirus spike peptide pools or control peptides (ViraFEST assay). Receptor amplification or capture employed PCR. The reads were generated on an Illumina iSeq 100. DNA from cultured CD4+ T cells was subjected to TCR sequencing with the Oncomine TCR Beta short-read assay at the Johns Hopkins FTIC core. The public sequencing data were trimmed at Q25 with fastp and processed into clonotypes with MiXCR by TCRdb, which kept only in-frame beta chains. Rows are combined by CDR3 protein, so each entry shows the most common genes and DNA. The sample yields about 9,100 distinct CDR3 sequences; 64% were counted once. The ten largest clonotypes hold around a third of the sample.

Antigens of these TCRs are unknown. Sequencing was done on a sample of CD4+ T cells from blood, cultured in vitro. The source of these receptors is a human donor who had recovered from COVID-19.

The CDR3 protein is CSAKVREQYF. The CDR3 DNA follows: TGCAGTGCTAAAGTTCGCGAGCAGTACTTC. The chain is built from TRBV20-1 and TRBJ2-7; no reliable D call. Germline lookup yields CDR1 DFQATT and CDR2 SNEGSKA (reference sequence). This CDR3 spans 10 amino acids. V was cut by 4 bases and J by 6 bases, with 7 bases left in between.

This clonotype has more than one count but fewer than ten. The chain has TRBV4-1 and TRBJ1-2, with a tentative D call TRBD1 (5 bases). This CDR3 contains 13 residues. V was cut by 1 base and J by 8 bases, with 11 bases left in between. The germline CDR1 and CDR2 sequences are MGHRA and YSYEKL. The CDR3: CASSQVGARGYTF. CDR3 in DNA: TGCGCCAGCAGCCAAGTAGGGGCGCGGGGCTACACCTTC.

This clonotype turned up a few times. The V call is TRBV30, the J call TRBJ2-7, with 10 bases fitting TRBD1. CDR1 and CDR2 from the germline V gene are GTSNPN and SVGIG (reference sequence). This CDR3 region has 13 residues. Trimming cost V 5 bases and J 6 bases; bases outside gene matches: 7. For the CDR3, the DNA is TGTGCCTGGTCCGGGACAGGGGATTCCGAGCAGTACTTC. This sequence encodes CAWSGTGDSEQYF.

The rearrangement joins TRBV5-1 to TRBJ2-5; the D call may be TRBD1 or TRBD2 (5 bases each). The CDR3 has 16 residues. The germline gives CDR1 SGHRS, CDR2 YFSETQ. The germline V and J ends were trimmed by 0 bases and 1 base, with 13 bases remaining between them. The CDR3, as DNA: TGCGCCAGCAGCTTGGCTCCTTCAGGGACCCAAGAGACCCAGTACTTC. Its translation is CASSLAPSGTQETQYF. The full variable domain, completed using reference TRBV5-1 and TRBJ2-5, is KAGVTQTPRYLIKTRGQQVTLSCSPISGHRSVSWYQQTPGQGLQFLFEYFSETQRNKGNFPGRFSGRQFSNSRSEMNVSTLELGDSALYLCASSLAPSGTQETQYFGPGTRLLVL.